The T cell receptor (beta chain) described here comes from a study of shared clonotypes between healthy human individuals. General observations from the study: Genetic and exposure-history diversity was limited by the few donors.

Remarks on this clone: Its specificity is not known.

The assay was run at deep level. Authors' methods: ImmunoSEQ supplied junction-only sequences lacking quality scores, so filtering was different. Produced via immunoSEQ multiplex PCR; TCRdb's table is partial and in-frame only. For V, J and clone size, that table is used; D and trimming come from the DNA. In the table there are under 600,000 clones, approximately 94% of which are singletons. The CDR3 sequence is 11 residues long. V lost 3 bases, J lost 7 bases, and 5 bases lay in between. CDR1 is SGHDT and CDR2 is YYEEEE in the germline V gene. Sequenced material: naive CD4+ T cells sorted from blood. Sample subset: CD45RA+ positively selected. The receptor was derived from a woman aged 25-40 years in good health. The gene calls are TRBV5-6 and TRBJ2-1; tentatively, D is TRBD1 or TRBD2 (5 bases each). The CDR3 coding sequence is TGTGCCAGCAGCTGGGGGAATGAGCAGTTCTTC. Translated, it gives CASSWGNEQFF.